The 10 T cell receptor beta chains below come from one sample, sequenced in a study of T-cell reconstitution after alpha-beta-depleted transplantation in children. This sample's TCRbeta library carried unique molecular identifier barcodes. In TCRdb, the PCR reads were re-called with MiXCR into one record per CDR3 protein. The table lists 500,000 to 600,000 distinct CDR3 sequences, around 16% of them singletons. Material: PBMCs from the stem cell graft donor, obtained from the stem cell graft. The origin of the receptors is a human donor who donated a stem cell graft to a child with acute lymphoblastic leukemia.

This clonotype has ten or more counts. The chain recombines TRBV27 with TRBJ2-1; possibly TRBD1 or TRBD2 for D (6 bases each). V was shortened by 3 bases and J by 3 bases, with 9 bases between the two germline ends. This CDR3 region has 14 residues. CDR1 and CDR2 (germline): MNHEY, SMNVEV (reference sequence). CDR3 sequence: CASSLGGLYNEQFF. The CDR3 coding sequence is TGTGCCAGCAGTTTGGGGGGCCTCTACAATGAGCAGTTCTTC.

The chain employs TRBV7-6 and TRBJ2-2; tentatively, D is TRBD2 (7 bases). CDR1 is SGHVS and CDR2 is FNYEAQ in the germline V gene. There are 20 residues in the CDR3. Trimming stripped 0 bases from V and 4 bases from J, with 24 bases between. The CDR3: CASSLALRGAQGRPTGELFF. CDR3 nucleotides: TGTGCCAGCAGCTTAGCGCTCCGGGGGGCGCAGGGCCGACCCACCGGGGAGCTGTTTTTT.

V is TRBV6-4 and J is TRBJ2-3, with D possibly TRBD2 on 6 matching bases. There are 15 residues in the CDR3. V lost 6 bases and J lost 1, with 14 bases in between. The germline V gene has CDR1 MRHNA and CDR2 SNTAGT. The CDR3 coding sequence is TGTGCCAGCAGCAAATCGGGAGCTGGCACAGATACGCAGTATTTT. This translates into CASSKSGAGTDTQYF.

A few counts support this clonotype. The rearrangement joins TRBV13 to TRBJ1-1, with D unclear. The CDR3 runs 14 residues. CDR1 and CDR2 from the germline V gene are PRHDT and FYEKMQ (reference sequence). The V end was cut by 3 bases, the J end by 6 bases, with 14 bases between. CDR3 coding DNA: TGTGCCAGCAGCTTCCTTACAGTCTCACCTGAAGCTTTCTTT. Protein: CASSFLTVSPEAFF.

The chain joins TRBV7-8 to TRBJ2-3, with TRBD2 as a possible D gene (5 bases). The V gene's germline CDR1 is SGHVS and CDR2 FQNEAQ. This CDR3 contains 15 residues. Trimming took off 5 bases at V and 0 bases at J, with 12 bases between the two ends. The CDR3 is CASSLGLMSTDTQYF. The CDR3 DNA sequence: TGTGCCAGCAGCCTAGGACTGATGAGCACAGATACGCAGTATTTT. The whole variable domain, filled in from reference TRBV7-8 and TRBJ2-3, reads GAGVSQSPRYKVAKRGQDVALRCDPISGHVSLFWYQQALGQGPEFLTYFQNEAQLDKSGLPSDRFFAERPEGSVSTLKIQRTQQEDSAVYLCASSLGLMSTDTQYFGPGTRLTVL.

This clonotype has just a few counts. CDR3 bases: TGCGCCAGCAGTTTCAGCTACTATGGCTACACCTTC. Protein sequence: CASSFSYYGYTF. This chain connects TRBV10-2 to TRBJ1-2; D gene unclear. Germline-derived CDR1 and CDR2 are WSHSY and SAAADI. Trimming removed 5 bases at V and 3 bases at J, with 7 bases between. The CDR3 totals 12 residues.

This sequence joins TRBV4-1 and TRBJ2-1, with TRBD2 as a possible D gene (6 bases). Germline V CDR1 and CDR2: MGHRA, YSYEKL. The V and J ends lost 1 base and 7 bases respectively, with 14 bases between them. The CDR3 consists of 15 residues. The CDR3 sequence: CASSQAITSKNEQFF. CDR3 nucleotide sequence: TGCGCCAGCAGCCAAGCGATCACTAGCAAGAATGAGCAGTTCTTC.

The V call is TRBV6-1, the J call TRBJ2-2; D unresolved. The CDR3 has 14 residues. Germline V gene data show CDR1 as MNHNS and CDR2 as SASEGT. Trimming took 3 bases from V and 5 from J, leaving 10 bases between them. CDR3 in amino acids: CASSDLQKTGELFF. In DNA form, the CDR3 reads TGTGCCAGCAGTGACCTTCAGAAGACCGGGGAGCTGTTTTTT.

This sequence joins TRBV4-1 and TRBJ2-2; 8 bases line up with TRBD1. Germline values: CDR1 MGHRA, CDR2 YSYEKL. This CDR3 has 17 amino acids. With 1 base clipped from V and 6 bases from J, the junction kept 10 bases outside the gene matches. The CDR3 protein is CASSQVPGGPGSGELFF. The CDR3 DNA reads as TGCGCCAGCAGCCAAGTCCCAGGGGGCCCAGGGTCCGGGGAGCTGTTTTTT.

This clonotype has more than one count but fewer than ten. This chain connects TRBV9 to TRBJ1-1, with 11 bases matching TRBD1. J lost 5 bases, V lost 0 bases, and 3 bases had no gene match. This CDR3 has 15 amino acids. Germline assignment: CDR1 SGDLS and CDR2 YYNGEE. The CDR3 nucleotides read TGTGCCAGCAGCGTAGGTGGGACAGGGGGAACTGAAGCTTTCTTT. It translates to CASSVGGTGGTEAFF.